This entry lists 20 T cell receptor beta chains sequenced from one sample in a study of shared clonotypes between healthy human individuals. TCRdb's table, derived via immunoSEQ multiplex PCR, lists solely in-frame clones and lacks some. The sample includes over a million clones, around 78% of them seen just once. The source material was memory CD4+ T cells from PBMCs. Indicated subset: CD45RA-negative fraction. These receptors were taken from a man between 18 and 29 years old in good health. Some clones in this sample may be carry-over from other donors' samples.

V and J are TRBV14 and TRBJ1-3; D gene ambiguous. CDR1 SGHDN and CDR2 FVKESK come from the germline V gene. The CDR3 sequence is 18 residues long. Trimming left V 0 bases short and J 0 bases short, with 15 bases between. The CDR3 here is CASSQDIRATLSGNTIYF. CDR3 bases: TGTGCCAGCAGCCAAGATATAAGGGCGACACTCTCTGGAAACACCATATATTTT.

This clone was detected once. This CDR3 reads CASSLLAGLDTQYF. The CDR3 coding sequence is TGTGCCAGCAGCTTATTAGCGGGGCTGGATACGCAGTATTTT. J is TRBJ2-3 and V is TRBV5-5; 8 nucleotides line up with TRBD2. The CDR3 runs 14 residues. The ends lost 2 bases at V and 6 bases at J; junction bases unmatched: 5. Germline V gene lookup returns CDR1 SGHKS and CDR2 YYEKEE (reference sequence).

The gene calls are TRBV6-5 and TRBJ2-7, with 13 positions matching TRBD2. Germline V lookup: CDR1 MNHEY, CDR2 SVGAGI. The CDR3 has 15 residues. V shed 6 bases, J shed 3 bases, and the junction held 5 bases outside the gene matches. CDR3 sequence: CASRRTSGSYYEQYF. For the CDR3, the DNA is TGTGCCAGCAGGAGGACTAGCGGGAGTTACTACGAGCAGTACTTC.

This clone appeared once. The chain joins TRBV7-9 to TRBJ2-7, with D tentatively TRBD1 (6 bases). The length of the CDR3 is 16 residues. The germline CDR1 and CDR2 sequences are SEHNR and FQNEAQ (reference sequence). V was trimmed by 2 bases and J by 0 bases, leaving 14 bases between them. The CDR3 loop reads CASSLRGQGSSYEQYF. Here the CDR3 DNA reads TGTGCCAGCAGCTTACGTGGTCAGGGGAGCTCCTACGAGCAGTACTTC. Drawing the rest from reference TRBV7-9 and TRBJ2-7, the complete variable domain is DTGVSQNPRHKITKRGQNVTFRCDPISEHNRLYWYRQTLGQGPEFLTYFQNEAQLEKSRLLSDRFSAERPKGSFSTLEIQRTEQGDSAMYLCASSLRGQGSSYEQYFGPGTRLTVT.

CDR3 loop: CASSYVFGGGEQYF. The CDR3 nucleotides are TGTGCCAGCAGCTACGTCTTTGGGGGCGGTGAGCAGTACTTC. This chain links TRBV11-2 with TRBJ2-7; a weak D match, TRBD1 (6 bases). The CDR3 runs 14 residues. V lost 4 bases, J lost 7 bases, and 17 bases lay in between. CDR1 and CDR2 (germline): SGHAT, FQNNGV.

The V call is TRBV5-1, the J call TRBJ1-4; D uncertain. Trimming took off 3 bases at V and 8 bases at J, with 17 bases between the two ends. The germline gives CDR1 SGHRS, CDR2 YFSETQ. The CDR3 extends over 15 amino acids. The CDR3 spells CASSYGRTGNEKLFF. CDR3 in DNA: TGCGCCAGCAGCTACGGACGGACCGGGAACGAAAAACTGTTTTTT.

V gene TRBV10-3 combines with J gene TRBJ1-4; D not resolved. V was trimmed by 6 bases and J by 0 bases, leaving 14 bases between them. Looked up from germline, CDR1 is ENHRY and CDR2 is SYGVKD. This CDR3 has 16 amino acids. The CDR3 spells CAISLRQAATNEKLFF. As DNA, the CDR3 is TGTGCCATCAGCCTCAGGCAGGCAGCAACTAATGAAAAACTGTTTTTT.

Regarding this clone: Within the sample, other DNA sequences also encode this same CDR3. The rearrangement joins TRBV5-1 to TRBJ2-6; the D is unclear. Germline CDR1 is SGHRS and CDR2 is YFSETQ. V was shortened by 0 bases and J by 0 bases, with 7 bases between the two germline ends. The CDR3 is 16 residues long. The CDR3 spells CASSLDPSSGANVLTF. Written as DNA, the CDR3 is TGCGCCAGCAGCTTGGATCCCAGCTCTGGGGCCAACGTCCTGACTTTC. The entire variable domain, with the rest obtained from reference TRBV5-1 and TRBJ2-6, is as follows: KAGVTQTPRYLIKTRGQQVTLSCSPISGHRSVSWYQQTPGQGLQFLFEYFSETQRNKGNFPGRFSGRQFSNSRSEMNVSTLELGDSALYLCASSLDPSSGANVLTFGAGSRLTVL.

This clone was counted a single time. The chain couples TRBV5-1 to TRBJ2-1; the D is unclear. This CDR3 spans 14 amino acids. From germline, CDR1 is SGHRS and CDR2 YFSETQ. V lost 4 bases and J lost 7, with 15 bases in between. The CDR3 DNA reads TGCGCCAGCAGCCCGACCTTGGGCGGTAATGAGCAGTTCTTC. This gives the protein CASSPTLGGNEQFF.

This chain joins TRBV30 and TRBJ1-5, with D possibly being TRBD1 (6 bases). The CDR3 length is 15 residues. Per germline, CDR1 GTSNPN and CDR2 SVGIG (reference sequence). V was clipped by 2 bases and J by 6 bases, with 17 bases between them. The CDR3: CAWSIGGLGSQPQHF. The DNA for the CDR3 is TGTGCCTGGAGTATCGGGGGGCTGGGGAGTCAGCCCCAGCATTTT. Supplemented by reference TRBV30 and TRBJ1-5, the full variable domain reads SQTIHQWPATLVQPVGSPLSLECTVEGTSNPNLYWYRQAAGRGLQLLFYSVGIGQISSEVPQNLSASRPQDRQFILSSKKLLLSDSGFYLCAWSIGGLGSQPQHFGDGTRLSIL.

About this clone itself: The junction departs from the called germline gene at one end, perhaps through a read error. The genes are TRBV7-6 and TRBJ2-1; 9 bases are shared with TRBD2. CDR3 length: 14 amino acids. Germline assignment: CDR1 SGHVS and CDR2 FNYEAQ. CDR3 residues: CASSLDSSGTRRIF. As DNA, the CDR3 is TGTGCCAGCAGCTTAGATTCTAGCGGGACGAGGCGGATCTTC.

The rearrangement links TRBV7-9 to TRBJ1-1; D gene uncertain. Trimming shortened V by 2 bases and J by 4 bases, and 11 bases separated the two germline ends. From germline, CDR1 is SEHNR and CDR2 FQNEAQ (reference sequence). The CDR3 is made up of 14 amino acids. This chain's CDR3 is CASSLITAGTEAFF. The DNA for the CDR3 is TGTGCCAGCAGCTTAATTACCGCCGGCACTGAAGCTTTCTTT.

This chain uses TRBV6-6 with TRBJ1-5; 8 nucleotides match TRBD1. The CDR3 runs to 14 residues. Germline trimming cut 4 bases from V and 4 bases from J; bases unmatched to any gene: 3. CDR1 MNHNY and CDR2 SVGAGI come from the germline V gene (reference sequence). CDR3 sequence (DNA): TGTGCCAGCAGTTCGGGACAGGTAAATCAGCCCCAGCATTTT. It is translated as CASSSGQVNQPQHF.

The chain couples TRBV4-3 to TRBJ2-3, with D tentatively TRBD2 (7 bases). CDR3 length equals 15 residues. Germline V gene data show CDR1 as LGHNA and CDR2 as YSLEER. Trimming cost V 0 bases and J 2 bases, with 9 bases left between them. The CDR3 nucleotides are TGCGCCAGCAGCCAAGAGGGGGGGGCCACAGATACGCAGTATTTT. As protein: CASSQEGGATDTQYF.

This chain connects TRBV28 to TRBJ2-1; TRBD2 is a possible D gene (5 bases). The CDR3 is 12 amino acids. Germline V gene sequence: CDR1 MDHEN, CDR2 SYDVKM. The V gene lost 10 bases and the J gene lost 5 bases, with 12 bases spanning the gap. CDR3 nucleotide sequence: TGTGCCACCGAATCTAGCAACAATGAGCAGTTCTTC. This sequence encodes CATESSNNEQFF.

The chain's CDR3 is CASSPGQNSGNTIYF. CDR3 bases: TGTGCCAGCTCACCAGGACAGAACTCTGGAAACACCATATATTTT. V gene TRBV18 combines with J gene TRBJ1-3; a possible D gene is TRBD1 (6 bases). The V gene lost 2 bases and the J gene lost 0 bases, with 8 bases spanning the gap. This CDR3 comprises 15 residues. Germline-derived CDR1 and CDR2 are KGHSH and LQKENI.

This rearrangement joins TRBV28 to TRBJ1-2; 7 nucleotides align to TRBD1. V gave up 5 bases and J gave up 0 bases; unmatched junction bases: 9. This CDR3 contains 16 residues. Germline CDR1 reads MDHEN; CDR2 reads SYDVKM. The CDR3 DNA follows: TGTGCCAGCAGTCCCTGGACAGGTCAAGCTAACTATGGCTACACCTTC. It codes for CASSPWTGQANYGYTF.

The chain uses TRBV27 and TRBJ2-1; the match to TRBD2 covers 14 bases. V trimming: 2 bases; J trimming: 6 bases; junction bases outside the gene matches: 9. This CDR3 contains 18 residues. Germline-derived CDR1 and CDR2 are MNHEY and SMNVEV (reference sequence). As DNA, the CDR3 is TGTGCCAGCAGTTTAATGGGGACTAGCGGGAGAAGGTTCAATGAGCAGTTCTTC. As protein: CASSLMGTSGRRFNEQFF.

The chain recombines TRBV5-1 with TRBJ2-1; 9 bases line up with TRBD2. In germline, CDR1 is SGHRS, CDR2 YFSETQ. Losses at the gene ends were 1 base for V and 8 bases for J; bases not matched to a gene: 7. The CDR3 is made up of 15 amino acids. As DNA, the CDR3 is TGCGCCAGCAGCTTGCCTAGCGGGGTGTTCGATGAGCAGTTCTTC. Amino acids: CASSLPSGVFDEQFF.

To note about this clone: The junction shows a germline mismatch at one end, possibly a read error. Additional DNA sequences in this sample encode the identical CDR3. This chain uses TRBV2 with TRBJ2-3, with 11 bases lining up with TRBD2. The CDR3 totals 17 residues. Germline V gene lookup returns CDR1 SNHLY and CDR2 FYNNEI. The CDR3 spells CASKGTSGFVRTDTQYF. CDR3 nucleotide sequence: TGTGCCAGCAAAGGGACTAGCGGCTTTGTACGCACAGATACGCAATATTTT.